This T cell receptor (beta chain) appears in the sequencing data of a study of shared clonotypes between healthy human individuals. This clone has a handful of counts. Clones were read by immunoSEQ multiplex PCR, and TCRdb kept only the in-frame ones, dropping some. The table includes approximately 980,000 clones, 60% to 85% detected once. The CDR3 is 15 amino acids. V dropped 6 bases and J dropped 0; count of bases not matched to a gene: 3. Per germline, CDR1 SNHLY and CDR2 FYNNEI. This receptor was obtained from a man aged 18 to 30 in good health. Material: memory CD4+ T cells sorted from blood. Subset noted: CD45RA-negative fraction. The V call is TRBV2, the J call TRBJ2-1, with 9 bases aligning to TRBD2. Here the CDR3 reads CASRISGSSYNEQFF. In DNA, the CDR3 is TGTGCCAGCAGGATTAGCGGGAGCTCCTACAATGAGCAGTTCTTC.